Included here is one T cell receptor (beta chain) sequence, with context. What it recognizes is unknown. These data originate in a study of T cell responses to AZD1222 COVID-19 vaccine. Study background: The analysis combined second doses at about 4 or about 12 weeks.

Whole-study results and caveats: The CD4 TCRs associated with vaccination extended across spike and predominated at 160-218 and 743-854. Donor demographics were predominantly white British with a female majority; clonal diversity may be underestimated. Reports say nearly half of spike-specific TCRs go after unmutated variant regions.

Profiling relied on immunoSEQ multiplex PCR, and the TCRdb table lists in-frame clones only, not all of them. The table records 150,000 to 180,000 clones, approximately 90% of them present only once. The sequenced sample was peripheral blood, obtained on day 0 of AZD1222 vaccination. The receptor's source is an adult in good health.

CDR3 protein: CASTKRTALGYGYTF. In nucleotides, the CDR3 is TGTGCCAGTACCAAACGGACGGCTCTAGGCTATGGCTACACCTTC. This chain connects TRBV19 to TRBJ1-2; no reliable D call. The CDR3 spans 15 residues. V was clipped by 7 bases and J by 4 bases, with 19 bases between them. Germline lookup yields CDR1 LNHDA and CDR2 SQIVND (reference sequence).